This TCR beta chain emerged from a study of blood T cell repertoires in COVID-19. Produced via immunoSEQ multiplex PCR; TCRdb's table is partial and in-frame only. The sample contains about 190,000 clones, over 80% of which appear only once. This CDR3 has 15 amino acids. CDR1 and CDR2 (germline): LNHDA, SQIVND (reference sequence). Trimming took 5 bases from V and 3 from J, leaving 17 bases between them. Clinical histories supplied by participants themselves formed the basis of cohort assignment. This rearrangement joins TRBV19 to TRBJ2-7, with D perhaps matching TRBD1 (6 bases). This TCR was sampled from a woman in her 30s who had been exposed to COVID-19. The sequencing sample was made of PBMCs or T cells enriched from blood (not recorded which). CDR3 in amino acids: CASSFDHNRVYEQYF. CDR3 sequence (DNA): TGTGCCAGTAGTTTCGATCATAACAGGGTCTACGAGCAGTACTTC. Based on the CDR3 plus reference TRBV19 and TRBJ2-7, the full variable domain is DGGITQSPKYLFRKEGQNVTLSCEQNLNHDAMYWYRQDPGQGLRLIYYSQIVNDFQKGDIAEGYSVSREKKESFPLTVTSAQKNPTAFYLCASSFDHNRVYEQYFGPGTRLTVT.